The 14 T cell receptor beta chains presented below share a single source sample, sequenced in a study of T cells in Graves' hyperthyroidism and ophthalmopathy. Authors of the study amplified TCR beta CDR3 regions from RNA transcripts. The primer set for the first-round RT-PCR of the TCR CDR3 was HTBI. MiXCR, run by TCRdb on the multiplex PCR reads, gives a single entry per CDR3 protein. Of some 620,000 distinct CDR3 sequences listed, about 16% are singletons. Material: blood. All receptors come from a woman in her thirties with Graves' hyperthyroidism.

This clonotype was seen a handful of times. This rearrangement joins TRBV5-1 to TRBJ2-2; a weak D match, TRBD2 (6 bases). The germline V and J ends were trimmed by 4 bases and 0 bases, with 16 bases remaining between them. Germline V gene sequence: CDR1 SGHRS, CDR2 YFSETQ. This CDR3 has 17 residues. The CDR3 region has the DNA TGCGCCAGCAGCCCGTACCCTAGCGACCCGAACACCGGGGAGCTGTTTTTT. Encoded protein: CASSPYPSDPNTGELFF.

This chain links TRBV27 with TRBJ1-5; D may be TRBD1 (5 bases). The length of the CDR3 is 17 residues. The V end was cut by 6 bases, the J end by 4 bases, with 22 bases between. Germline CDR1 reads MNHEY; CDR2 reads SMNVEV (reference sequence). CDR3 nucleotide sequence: TGTGCCAGCAGACCTCTCGACACCGGGGGTTCTAATCAGCCCCAGCATTTT. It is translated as CASRPLDTGGSNQPQHF.

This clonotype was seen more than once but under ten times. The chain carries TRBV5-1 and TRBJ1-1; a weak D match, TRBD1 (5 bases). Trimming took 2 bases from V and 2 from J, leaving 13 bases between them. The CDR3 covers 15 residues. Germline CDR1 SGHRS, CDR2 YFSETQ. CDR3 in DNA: TGCGCCAGCAGCTTCTGGGGGAGGTCTAACACTGAAGCTTTCTTT. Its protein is CASSFWGRSNTEAFF.

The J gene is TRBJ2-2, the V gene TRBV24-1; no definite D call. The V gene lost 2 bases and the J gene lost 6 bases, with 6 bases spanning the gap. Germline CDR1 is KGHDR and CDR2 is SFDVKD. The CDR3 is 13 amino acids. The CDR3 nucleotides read TGTGCCACCAGTGATTATCTGGCCGGGGAGCTGTTTTTT. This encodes CATSDYLAGELFF.

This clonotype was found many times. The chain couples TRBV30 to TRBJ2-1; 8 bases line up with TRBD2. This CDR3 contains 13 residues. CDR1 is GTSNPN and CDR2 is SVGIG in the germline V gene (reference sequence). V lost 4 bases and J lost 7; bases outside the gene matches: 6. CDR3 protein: CAWTRGGWNEQFF. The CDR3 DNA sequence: TGTGCCTGGACCCGGGGGGGATGGAATGAGCAGTTCTTC.

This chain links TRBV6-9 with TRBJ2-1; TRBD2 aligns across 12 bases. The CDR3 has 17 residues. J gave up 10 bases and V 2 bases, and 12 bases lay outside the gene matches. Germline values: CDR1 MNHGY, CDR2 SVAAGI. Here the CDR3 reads CASSYPSLAGGCQEQFF. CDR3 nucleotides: TGTGCCAGCAGTTATCCCTCACTAGCGGGGGGCTGCCAAGAGCAGTTCTTC.

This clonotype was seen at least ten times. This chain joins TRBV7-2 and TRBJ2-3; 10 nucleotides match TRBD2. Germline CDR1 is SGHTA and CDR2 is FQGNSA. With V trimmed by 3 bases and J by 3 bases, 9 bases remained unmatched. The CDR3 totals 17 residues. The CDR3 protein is CASSFFPAGGLTDTQYF. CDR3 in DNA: TGTGCCAGCAGCTTCTTCCCAGCGGGAGGGCTGACAGATACGCAGTATTTT.

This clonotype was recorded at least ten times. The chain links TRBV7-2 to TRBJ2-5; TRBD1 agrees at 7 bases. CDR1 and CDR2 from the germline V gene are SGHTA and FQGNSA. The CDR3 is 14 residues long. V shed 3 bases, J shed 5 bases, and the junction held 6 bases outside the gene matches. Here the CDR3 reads CASSLHRGSETQYF. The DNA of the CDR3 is TGTGCCAGCAGCTTGCACAGGGGTTCTGAGACCCAGTACTTC.

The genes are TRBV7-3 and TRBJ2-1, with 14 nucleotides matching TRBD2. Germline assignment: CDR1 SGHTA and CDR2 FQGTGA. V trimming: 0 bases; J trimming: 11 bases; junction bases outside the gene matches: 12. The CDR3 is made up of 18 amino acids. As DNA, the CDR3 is TGTGCCAGCAGCTTAACGTTACCCGGGACTAGCGGGGGAGGAAAGCAGTTCTTC. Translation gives CASSLTLPGTSGGGKQFF.

The CDR3 reads CASSQTSGSLYTGELFF. In nucleotides, the CDR3 is TGTGCCAGCAGCCAGACTAGCGGGAGTCTCTACACCGGGGAGCTGTTTTTT. V gene TRBV7-3 combines with J gene TRBJ2-2, with 12 positions matching TRBD2. CDR1 and CDR2 from the germline V gene are SGHTA and FQGTGA. After removal of 5 bases from V and 3 bases from J, the junction contained 7 bases not matched to a gene. The CDR3 runs 17 residues.

The CDR3 DNA reads TGTGCCAGCAGCGTAGAGGCGACGGGGCACTACAATGAGCAGTTCTTC. It specifies CASSVEATGHYNEQFF. The gene calls are TRBV9 and TRBJ2-1; either TRBD1 or TRBD2 may fit D (5 bases each). The CDR3 spans 16 residues. The V gene's germline CDR1 is SGDLS and CDR2 YYNGEE. With 0 bases removed from V and 3 bases from J, the gap between germline ends came to 13 bases.

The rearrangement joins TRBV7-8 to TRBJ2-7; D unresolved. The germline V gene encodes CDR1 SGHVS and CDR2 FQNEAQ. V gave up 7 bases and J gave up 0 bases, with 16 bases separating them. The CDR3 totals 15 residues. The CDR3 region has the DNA TGTGCCAGCACCAAAGGCCCCTCCAGCTCCTACGAGCAGTACTTC. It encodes CASTKGPSSSYEQYF.

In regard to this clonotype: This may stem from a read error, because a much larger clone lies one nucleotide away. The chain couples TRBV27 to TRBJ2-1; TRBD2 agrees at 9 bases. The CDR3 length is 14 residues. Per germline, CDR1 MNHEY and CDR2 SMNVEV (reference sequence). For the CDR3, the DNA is TGTACCAGCAGTTTATCAAATAGCGGGAGACTGGAGTTCTTC. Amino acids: CTSSLSNSGRLEFF.

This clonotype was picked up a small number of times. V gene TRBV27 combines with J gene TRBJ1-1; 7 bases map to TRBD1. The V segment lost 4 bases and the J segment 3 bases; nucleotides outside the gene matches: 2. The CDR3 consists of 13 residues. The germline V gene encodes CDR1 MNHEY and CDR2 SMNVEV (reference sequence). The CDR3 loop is CASSSTGYTEAFF. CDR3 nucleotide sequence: TGTGCCAGCAGTTCGACAGGGTACACTGAAGCTTTCTTT.